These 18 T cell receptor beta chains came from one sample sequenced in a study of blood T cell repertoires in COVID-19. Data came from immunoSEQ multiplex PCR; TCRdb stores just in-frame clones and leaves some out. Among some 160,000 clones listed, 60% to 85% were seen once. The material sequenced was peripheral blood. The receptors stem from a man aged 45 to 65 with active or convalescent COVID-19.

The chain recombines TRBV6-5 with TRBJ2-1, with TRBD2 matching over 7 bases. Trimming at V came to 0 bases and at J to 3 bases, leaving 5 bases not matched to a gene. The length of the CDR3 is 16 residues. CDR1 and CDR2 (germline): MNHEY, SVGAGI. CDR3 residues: CASSYSVQRGYNEQFF. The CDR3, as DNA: TGTGCCAGCAGTTACTCAGTTCAGCGGGGCTACAATGAGCAGTTCTTC.

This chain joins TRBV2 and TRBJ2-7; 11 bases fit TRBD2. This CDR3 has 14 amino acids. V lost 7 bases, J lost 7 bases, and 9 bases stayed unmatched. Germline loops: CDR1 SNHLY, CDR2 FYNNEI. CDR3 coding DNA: TGTGCCAGCAAGGGGGGACTAGCGGACGGGGAGCAGTACTTC. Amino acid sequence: CASKGGLADGEQYF.

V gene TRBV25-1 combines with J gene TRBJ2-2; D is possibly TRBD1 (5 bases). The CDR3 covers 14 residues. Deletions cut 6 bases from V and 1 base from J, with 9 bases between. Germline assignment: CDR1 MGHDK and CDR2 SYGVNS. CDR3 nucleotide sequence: TGTGCCAGCAGGGACACCGGGAACACCGGGGAGCTGTTTTTT. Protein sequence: CASRDTGNTGELFF. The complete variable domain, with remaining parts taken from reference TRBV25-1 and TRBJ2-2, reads EADIYQTPRYLVIGTGKKITLECSQTMGHDKMYWYQQDPGMELHLIHYSYGVNSTEKGDLSSESTVSRIRTEHFPLTLESARPSHTSQYLCASRDTGNTGELFFGEGSRLTVL.

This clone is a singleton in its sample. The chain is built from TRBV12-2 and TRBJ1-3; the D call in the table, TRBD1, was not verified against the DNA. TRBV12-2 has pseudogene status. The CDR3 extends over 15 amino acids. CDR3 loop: CAPPGQGARRNTIYF. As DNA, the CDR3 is TGTGCTCCTCCAGGACAGGGGGCGCGAAGAAACACCATATATTTT.

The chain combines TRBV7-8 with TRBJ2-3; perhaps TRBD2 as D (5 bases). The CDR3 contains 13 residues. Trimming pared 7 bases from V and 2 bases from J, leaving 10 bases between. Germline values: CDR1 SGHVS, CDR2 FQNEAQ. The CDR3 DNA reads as TGTGCCAGCAACGGGGAACACACAGATACGCAGTATTTT. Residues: CASNGEHTDTQYF.

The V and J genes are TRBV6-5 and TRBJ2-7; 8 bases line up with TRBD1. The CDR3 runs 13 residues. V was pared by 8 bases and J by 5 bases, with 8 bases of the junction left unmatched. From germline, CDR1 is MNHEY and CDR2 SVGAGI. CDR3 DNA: TGTGCCAGCGGCAGGGACAGGAGCCACGAGCAGTACTTC. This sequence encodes CASGRDRSHEQYF.

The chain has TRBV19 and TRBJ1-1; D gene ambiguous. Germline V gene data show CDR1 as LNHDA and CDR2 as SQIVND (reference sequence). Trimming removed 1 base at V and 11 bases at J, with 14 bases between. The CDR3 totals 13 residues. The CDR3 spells CASSIGGQRIAFF. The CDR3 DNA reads TGTGCCAGTAGTATAGGAGGCCAAAGGATCGCTTTCTTT.

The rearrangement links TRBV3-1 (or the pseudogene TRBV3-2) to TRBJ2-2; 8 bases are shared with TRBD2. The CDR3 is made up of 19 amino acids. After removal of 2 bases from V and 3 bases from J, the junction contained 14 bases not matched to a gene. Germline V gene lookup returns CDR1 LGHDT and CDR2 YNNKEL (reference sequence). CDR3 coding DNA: TGTGCCAGCAGCCAATACGGGAGGGATTCTGGTCAAGACACCGGGGAGCTGTTTTTT. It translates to CASSQYGRDSGQDTGELFF.

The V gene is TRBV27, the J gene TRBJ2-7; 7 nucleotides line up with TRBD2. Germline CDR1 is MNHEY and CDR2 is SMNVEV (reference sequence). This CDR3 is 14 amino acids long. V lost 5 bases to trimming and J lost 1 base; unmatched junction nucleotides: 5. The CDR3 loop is CASSLGGFSYEQYF. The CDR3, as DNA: TGTGCCAGCAGTCTGGGGGGGTTTTCCTACGAGCAGTACTTC.

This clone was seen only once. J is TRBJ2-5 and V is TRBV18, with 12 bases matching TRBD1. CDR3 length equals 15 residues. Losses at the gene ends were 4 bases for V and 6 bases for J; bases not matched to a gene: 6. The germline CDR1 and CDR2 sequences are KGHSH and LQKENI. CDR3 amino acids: CASSLSRDRGQTQYF. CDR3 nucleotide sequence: TGTGCCAGCTCACTTTCCCGGGACAGGGGGCAGACCCAGTACTTC.

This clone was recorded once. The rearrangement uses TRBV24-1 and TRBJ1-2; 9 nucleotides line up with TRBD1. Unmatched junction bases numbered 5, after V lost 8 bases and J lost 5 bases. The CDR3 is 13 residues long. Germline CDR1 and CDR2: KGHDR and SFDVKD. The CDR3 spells CATNRDRVYGYTF. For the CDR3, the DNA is TGTGCCACCAACCGGGACAGGGTTTATGGCTACACCTTC.

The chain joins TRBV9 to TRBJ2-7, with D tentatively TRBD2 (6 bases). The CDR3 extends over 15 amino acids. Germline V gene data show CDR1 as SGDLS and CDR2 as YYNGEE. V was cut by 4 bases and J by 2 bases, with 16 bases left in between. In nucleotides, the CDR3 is TGTGCCAGCAGCCAAGGGACTCTTCAGACCTACGAGCAGTACTTC. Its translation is CASSQGTLQTYEQYF.

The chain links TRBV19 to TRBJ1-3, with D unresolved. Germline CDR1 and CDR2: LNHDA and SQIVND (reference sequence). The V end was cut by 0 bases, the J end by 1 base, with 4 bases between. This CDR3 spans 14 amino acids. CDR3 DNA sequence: TGTGCCAGTAGTATAGATACTTCTGGAAACACCATATATTTT. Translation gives CASSIDTSGNTIYF.

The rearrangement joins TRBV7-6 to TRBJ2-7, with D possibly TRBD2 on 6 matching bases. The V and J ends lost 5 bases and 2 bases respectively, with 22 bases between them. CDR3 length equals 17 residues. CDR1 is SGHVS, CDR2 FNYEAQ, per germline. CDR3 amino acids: CASSPRGVGGNPYEQYF. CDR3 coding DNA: TGTGCCAGCAGCCCTAGGGGAGTTGGCGGGAACCCCTACGAGCAGTACTTC.

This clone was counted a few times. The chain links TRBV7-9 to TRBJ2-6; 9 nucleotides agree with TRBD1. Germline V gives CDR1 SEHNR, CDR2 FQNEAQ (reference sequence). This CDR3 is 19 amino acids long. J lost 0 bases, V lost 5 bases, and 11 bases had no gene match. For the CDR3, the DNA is TGTGCCAGCAGCCCGGGTTGGGACAGGGTTCCCTCTGGGGCCAACGTCCTGACTTTC. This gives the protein CASSPGWDRVPSGANVLTF. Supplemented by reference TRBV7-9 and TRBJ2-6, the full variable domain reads DTGVSQNPRHKITKRGQNVTFRCDPISEHNRLYWYRQTLGQGPEFLTYFQNEAQLEKSRLLSDRFSAERPKGSFSTLEIQRTEQGDSAMYLCASSPGWDRVPSGANVLTFGAGSRLTVL.

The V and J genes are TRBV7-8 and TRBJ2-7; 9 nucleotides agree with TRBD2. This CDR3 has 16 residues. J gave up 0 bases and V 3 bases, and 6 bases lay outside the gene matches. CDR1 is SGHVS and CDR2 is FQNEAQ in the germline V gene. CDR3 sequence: CASSLGASGNSYEQYF. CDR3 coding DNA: TGTGCCAGCAGCTTGGGCGCTAGCGGGAACTCCTACGAGCAGTACTTC.

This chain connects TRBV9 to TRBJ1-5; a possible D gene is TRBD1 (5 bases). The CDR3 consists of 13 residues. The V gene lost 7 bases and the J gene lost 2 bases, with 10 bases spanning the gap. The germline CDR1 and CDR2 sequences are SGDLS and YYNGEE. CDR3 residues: CASSGGGNQPQHF. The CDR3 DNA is TGTGCCAGCTCTGGGGGGGGCAATCAGCCCCAGCATTTT.

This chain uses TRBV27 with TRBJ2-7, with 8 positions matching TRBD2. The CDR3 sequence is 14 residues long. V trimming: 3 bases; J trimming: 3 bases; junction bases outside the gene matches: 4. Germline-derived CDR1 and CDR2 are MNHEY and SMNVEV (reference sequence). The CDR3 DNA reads TGTGCCAGCAGTTTCCTAGCGGGCTTCTACGAGCAGTACTTC. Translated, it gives CASSFLAGFYEQYF.